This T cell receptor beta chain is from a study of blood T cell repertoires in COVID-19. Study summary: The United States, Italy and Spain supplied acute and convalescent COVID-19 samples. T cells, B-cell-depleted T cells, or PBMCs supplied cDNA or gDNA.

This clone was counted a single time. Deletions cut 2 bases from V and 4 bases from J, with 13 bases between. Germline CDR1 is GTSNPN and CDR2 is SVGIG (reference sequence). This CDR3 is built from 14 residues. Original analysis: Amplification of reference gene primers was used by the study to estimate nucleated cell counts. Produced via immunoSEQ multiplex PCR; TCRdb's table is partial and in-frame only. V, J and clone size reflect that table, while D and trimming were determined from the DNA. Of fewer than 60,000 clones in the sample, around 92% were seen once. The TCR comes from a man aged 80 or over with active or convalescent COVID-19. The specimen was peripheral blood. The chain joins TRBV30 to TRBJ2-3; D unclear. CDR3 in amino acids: CAWSIARIADTQYF. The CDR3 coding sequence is TGTGCCTGGAGTATCGCTAGGATTGCAGATACGCAGTATTTT.